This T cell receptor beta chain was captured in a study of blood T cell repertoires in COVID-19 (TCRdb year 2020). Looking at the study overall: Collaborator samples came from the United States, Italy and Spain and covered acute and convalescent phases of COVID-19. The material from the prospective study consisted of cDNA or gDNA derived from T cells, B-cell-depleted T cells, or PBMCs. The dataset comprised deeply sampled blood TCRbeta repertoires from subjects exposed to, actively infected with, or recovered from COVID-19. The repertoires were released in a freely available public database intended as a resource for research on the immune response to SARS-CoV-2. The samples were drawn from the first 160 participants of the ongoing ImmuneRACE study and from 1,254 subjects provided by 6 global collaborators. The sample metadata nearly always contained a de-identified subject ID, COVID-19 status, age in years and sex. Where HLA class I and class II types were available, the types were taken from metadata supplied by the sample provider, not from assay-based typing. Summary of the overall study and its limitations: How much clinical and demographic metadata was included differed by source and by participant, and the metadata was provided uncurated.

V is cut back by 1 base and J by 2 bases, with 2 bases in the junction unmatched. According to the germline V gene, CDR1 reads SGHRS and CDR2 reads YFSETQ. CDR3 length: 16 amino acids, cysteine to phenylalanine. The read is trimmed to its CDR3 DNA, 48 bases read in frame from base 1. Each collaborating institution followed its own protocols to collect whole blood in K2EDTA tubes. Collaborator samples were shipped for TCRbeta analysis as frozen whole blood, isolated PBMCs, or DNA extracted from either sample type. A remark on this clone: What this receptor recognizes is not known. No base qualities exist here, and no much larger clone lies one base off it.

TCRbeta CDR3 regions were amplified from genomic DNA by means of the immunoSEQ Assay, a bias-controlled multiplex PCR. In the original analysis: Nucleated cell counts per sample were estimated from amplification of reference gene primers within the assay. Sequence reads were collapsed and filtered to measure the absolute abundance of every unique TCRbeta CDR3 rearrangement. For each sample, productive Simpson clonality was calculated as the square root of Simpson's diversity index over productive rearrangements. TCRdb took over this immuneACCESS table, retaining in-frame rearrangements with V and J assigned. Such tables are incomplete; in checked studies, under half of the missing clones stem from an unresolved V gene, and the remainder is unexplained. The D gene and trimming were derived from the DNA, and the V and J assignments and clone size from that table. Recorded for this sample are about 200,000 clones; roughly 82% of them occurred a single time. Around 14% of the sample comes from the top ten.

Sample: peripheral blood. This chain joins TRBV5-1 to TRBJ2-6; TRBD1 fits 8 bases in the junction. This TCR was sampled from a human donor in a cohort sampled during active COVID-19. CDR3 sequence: CASSLSGGAGANVLTF. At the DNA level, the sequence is TGCGCCAGCAGCTTGTCAGGGGGCGCTGGGGCCAACGTCCTGACTTTC.